The rows below give T cell receptor beta chains drawn from one sample of a study of early stage breast cancer tumors. The method was immunoSEQ multiplex PCR; TCRdb's version includes in-frame clones alone and lacks a portion of them. The sample contains over 8,500 clones, over 70% of which appear only once. Sample: normal breast tissue next to the tumor. These receptors all stem from a person aged 35 to 50 with breast cancer. CDR3s include the opening cysteine and the closing phenylalanine or tryptophan. Each record gives: CDR3 DNA, CDR3 protein, V gene, J gene, CDR3 length, D gene, clone size. D genes are given only for firm matches. Where a row states a size, it is once, few, many or the class of an expanded clone; other rows omit it.

CDR3 DNA: TGTGCCAGCAGCTTAGAAGGAGGAGTCAGGAACACTGAAGCTTTCTTT
CDR3 protein: CASSLEGGVRNTEAFF
V gene: TRBV7-8
J gene: TRBJ1-1
CDR3 length: 16
D gene: NA
clone size: once

CDR3 DNA: TGTGCCAGCAGCCCTGACAGGGGTGATCAGCCCCAGCATTTT
CDR3 protein: CASSPDRGDQPQHF
V gene: TRBV7-2
J gene: TRBJ1-5
CDR3 length: 14
D gene: TRBD1
clone size: once

CDR3 DNA: TGTGCCAGCATGCTTCAGGGCGGTTTGCTTAATCAGCCCCAGCATTTT
CDR3 protein: CASMLQGGLLNQPQHF
V gene: TRBV19
J gene: TRBJ1-5
CDR3 length: 16
D gene: NA
clone size: few

CDR3 DNA: TGTGCCAGCAGCTTGGATACCCTAGCGGGGGCTGAGCAGTACTTC
CDR3 protein: CASSLDTLAGAEQYF
V gene: TRBV11-2
J gene: TRBJ2-7
CDR3 length: 15
D gene: TRBD2
clone size: NA

CDR3 DNA: TGTGCCAGCAGCGTTACAGGCGGAGCAACTAATGAAAAACTGTTTTTT
CDR3 protein: CASSVTGGATNEKLFF
V gene: TRBV9
J gene: TRBJ1-4
CDR3 length: 16
D gene: NA
clone size: once

CDR3 DNA: TGTGCCAGCAGCGTAGGCGACGGAATTTCCTACGAGCAGTACTTC
CDR3 protein: CASSVGDGISYEQYF
V gene: TRBV9
J gene: TRBJ2-7
CDR3 length: 15
D gene: NA
clone size: NA

CDR3 DNA: TGTGCCAGCAGTGAAGCGCTTGGGGGAGGCACAGATACGCAGTATTTT
CDR3 protein: CASSEALGGGTDTQYF
V gene: TRBV2
J gene: TRBJ2-3
CDR3 length: 16
D gene: NA
clone size: NA

CDR3 DNA: TGTGCCAGCAGCAAACGTGGAAGGGGATTTGATGGCTACACCTTC
CDR3 protein: CASSKRGRGFDGYTF
V gene: TRBV21-1
J gene: TRBJ1-2
CDR3 length: 15
D gene: NA
clone size: few

CDR3 DNA: TGCGCCAGTGGTACAGGGGAGCTGACTTATGGCTACACCTTC
CDR3 protein: CASGTGELTYGYTF
V gene: TRBV5-1
J gene: TRBJ1-2
CDR3 length: 14
D gene: TRBD1
clone size: NA

CDR3 DNA: TGTGCCAGCAGCTTAGGACTGACTAATGAAAAACTGTTTTTT
CDR3 protein: CASSLGLTNEKLFF
V gene: TRBV13
J gene: TRBJ1-4
CDR3 length: 14
D gene: NA
clone size: NA

CDR3 DNA: TGTGCCAGCAGCGTCGGGACTCCCAACCCCGAGCAGTACTTC
CDR3 protein: CASSVGTPNPEQYF
V gene: TRBV7-9
J gene: TRBJ2-7
CDR3 length: 14
D gene: NA
clone size: NA

CDR3 DNA: TGCAGCGTACGGGGCTCCGGCAATGAGCAGTTCTTC
CDR3 protein: CSVRGSGNEQFF
V gene: TRBV29-1
J gene: TRBJ2-1
CDR3 length: 12
D gene: NA
clone size: NA

CDR3 DNA: TGTGCCAGCAGCGCAGGGAATCTCGATGAGCAGTTCTTC
CDR3 protein: CASSAGNLDEQFF
V gene: TRBV7-3
J gene: TRBJ2-1
CDR3 length: 13
D gene: NA
clone size: few

CDR3 DNA: TGTGCCAGCAGTTACTTGGCACCGAACACTGAAGCTTTCTTT
CDR3 protein: CASSYLAPNTEAFF
V gene: TRBV14
J gene: TRBJ1-1
CDR3 length: 14
D gene: NA
clone size: NA

CDR3 DNA: TGTGCCATCAGTGACGGACAGGGGGCGAGGGAGCAGTACTTC
CDR3 protein: CAISDGQGAREQYF
V gene: TRBV10-3
J gene: TRBJ2-7
CDR3 length: 14
D gene: TRBD1
clone size: NA

CDR3 DNA: TGTGCCAGTAGTGGGCCTAGCGACTCCTACAATGAGCAGTTCTTC
CDR3 protein: CASSGPSDSYNEQFF
V gene: TRBV19
J gene: TRBJ2-1
CDR3 length: 15
D gene: NA
clone size: few

CDR3 DNA: TGTGCCAGCAGCTGGGGGGGGGACGGCTACACCTTC
CDR3 protein: CASSWGGDGYTF
V gene: TRBV25-1
J gene: TRBJ1-2
CDR3 length: 12
D gene: NA
clone size: NA

CDR3 DNA: TGTGCCAATAAACAGACAGCGAACAAGAATGAAAAACTGTTTTTT
CDR3 protein: CANKQTANKNEKLFF
V gene: TRBV7-3
J gene: TRBJ1-4
CDR3 length: 15
D gene: NA
clone size: once

CDR3 DNA: TGTGCCTGGGCCCCCCGGCAGGCCAATCAGCCCCAGCATTTT
CDR3 protein: CAWAPRQANQPQHF
V gene: TRBV30
J gene: TRBJ1-5
CDR3 length: 14
D gene: NA
clone size: NA

CDR3 DNA: TGCGCCAGCACCCCGGGTAGCGGCAGCTCCTACAATGAGCAGTTCTTC
CDR3 protein: CASTPGSGSSYNEQFF
V gene: TRBV5-1
J gene: TRBJ2-1
CDR3 length: 16
D gene: NA
clone size: NA

CDR3 DNA: TGTGCCAGCAGCCAAGACTTTACGGGAGGGCCGGACGATGAGCAGTTCTTC
CDR3 protein: CASSQDFTGGPDDEQFF
V gene: TRBV4-2
J gene: TRBJ2-1
CDR3 length: 17
D gene: TRBD2
clone size: NA

CDR3 DNA: TGCGCCAGCAGTGTAACCCAGGGGGGTGTCACTGAAGCTTTCTTT
CDR3 protein: CASSVTQGGVTEAFF
V gene: TRBV10-2
J gene: TRBJ1-1
CDR3 length: 15
D gene: TRBD1
clone size: NA

CDR3 DNA: TGTGCCAGCAGCTTAATGAGGGGTCCTGGGGCCAACGTCCTGACTTTC
CDR3 protein: CASSLMRGPGANVLTF
V gene: TRBV11-2
J gene: TRBJ2-6
CDR3 length: 16
D gene: NA
clone size: NA

CDR3 DNA: TGCAGTGGCGCGTTGGTCACTGAAGCTTTCTTT
CDR3 protein: CSGALVTEAFF
V gene: TRBV20-1
J gene: TRBJ1-1
CDR3 length: 11
D gene: NA
clone size: NA

CDR3 DNA: TGTGCCAGCAGCTTAGTGGCAGGGGAGCTGTTTTTT
CDR3 protein: CASSLVAGELFF
V gene: TRBV11-2
J gene: TRBJ2-2
CDR3 length: 12
D gene: NA
clone size: few

CDR3 DNA: TGTGCCAGCAGTGGGGACAGTTCCACAGATACGCAGTATTTT
CDR3 protein: CASSGDSSTDTQYF
V gene: TRBV6-4
J gene: TRBJ2-3
CDR3 length: 14
D gene: TRBD1
clone size: few

CDR3 DNA: TGTGCCAGCAGCCTACGCCCCACAGATACGCAGTATTTT
CDR3 protein: CASSLRPTDTQYF
V gene: TRBV13
J gene: TRBJ2-3
CDR3 length: 13
D gene: NA
clone size: NA

CDR3 DNA: TGTGCCAGTTCCAAATGGGGCAGGTTAAGCTCTGGAAACACCATATATTTT
CDR3 protein: CASSKWGRLSSGNTIYF
V gene: TRBV19
J gene: TRBJ1-3
CDR3 length: 17
D gene: NA
clone size: NA

CDR3 DNA: TGTGCCAGCAGGGAAGGGTTGGCTGAAGCTTTCTTT
CDR3 protein: CASREGLAEAFF
V gene: TRBV6-6
J gene: TRBJ1-1
CDR3 length: 12
D gene: NA
clone size: NA

CDR3 DNA: TGTGCCAGCAGGGACCGACCGGGAGGCACAGATACGCAGTATTTT
CDR3 protein: CASRDRPGGTDTQYF
V gene: TRBV6-5
J gene: TRBJ2-3
CDR3 length: 15
D gene: NA
clone size: once

CDR3 DNA: TGTGCCAGTAGTATCGAGAAACCTGGGGTAGCGGGGCCATCAGCAGATACGCAGTATTTT
CDR3 protein: CASSIEKPGVAGPSADTQYF
V gene: TRBV19
J gene: TRBJ2-3
CDR3 length: 20
D gene: TRBD2
clone size: few

CDR3 DNA: TGTGCCAGCAGCAAAGGGGACAGGCGAACCTACGAGCAGTACTTC
CDR3 protein: CASSKGDRRTYEQYF
V gene: TRBV21-1
J gene: TRBJ2-7
CDR3 length: 15
D gene: NA
clone size: NA

CDR3 DNA: TGTGCCATCAGGGGGGGGCCCTCAGCGTCCGAAACAGATACGCAGTATTTT
CDR3 protein: CAIRGGPSASETDTQYF
V gene: TRBV10-3
J gene: TRBJ2-3
CDR3 length: 17
D gene: NA
clone size: NA

CDR3 DNA: TGTGCCAGCAGCTCCCCAGAGGGGGTGAACACTGAAGCTTTCTTT
CDR3 protein: CASSSPEGVNTEAFF
V gene: TRBV7-8
J gene: TRBJ1-1
CDR3 length: 15
D gene: NA
clone size: NA

CDR3 DNA: TGTGCCATCAGTGTCGGGAGGGCCAGCAATGAGCAGTTCTTC
CDR3 protein: CAISVGRASNEQFF
V gene: TRBV10-3
J gene: TRBJ2-1
CDR3 length: 14
D gene: TRBD2
clone size: NA

CDR3 DNA: TGCGCCAGCAGCCAAGACTCGACAGATCGGCCCAAAAACATTCAGTACTTC
CDR3 protein: CASSQDSTDRPKNIQYF
V gene: TRBV4-1
J gene: TRBJ2-4
CDR3 length: 17
D gene: NA
clone size: NA

CDR3 DNA: TGTGCCAGCAGTTATAGGGGACAGTTGAGGGAGCAGTACTTC
CDR3 protein: CASSYRGQLREQYF
V gene: TRBV6-5
J gene: TRBJ2-7
CDR3 length: 14
D gene: TRBD1
clone size: NA

CDR3 DNA: TGTGCCAGTAGTAATCCGGGGGGGAAACTGTTTTTT
CDR3 protein: CASSNPGGKLFF
V gene: TRBV27
J gene: TRBJ1-4
CDR3 length: 12
D gene: NA
clone size: NA

CDR3 DNA: TGTGCCAGCAGCCCCCCGGGCGGACTATTCACAGATACGCAGTATTTT
CDR3 protein: CASSPPGGLFTDTQYF
V gene: TRBV7-9
J gene: TRBJ2-3
CDR3 length: 16
D gene: NA
clone size: NA

CDR3 DNA: TGCAGCGCCAGGACAGGGGACACTGAAGCTTTCTTT
CDR3 protein: CSARTGDTEAFF
V gene: TRBV29-1
J gene: TRBJ1-1
CDR3 length: 12
D gene: TRBD1
clone size: NA

CDR3 DNA: TGTGCCAGCTCACCAGCTGCCACAGATACGCAGTATTTT
CDR3 protein: CASSPAATDTQYF
V gene: TRBV18
J gene: TRBJ2-3
CDR3 length: 13
D gene: NA
clone size: NA

CDR3 DNA: TGTGCCAGCAGCCTTAGAGGGGGGGACCCCGATACGCAGTATTTT
CDR3 protein: CASSLRGGDPDTQYF
V gene: TRBV9
J gene: TRBJ2-3
CDR3 length: 15
D gene: NA
clone size: NA